This paragraph covers one T cell receptor (beta chain) sequence. Assay: immunoSEQ multiplex PCR; the TCRdb copy retains only in-frame clones and omits some. The sample holds 150,000 or so clones; about 88% are singletons and the top ten take more than 10%. V lost 0 bases, J lost 0 bases, and 13 bases lay in between. This CDR3 region has 17 residues. Germline V gene data show CDR1 as SGHDT and CDR2 as YYEEEE. This specimen belongs to a study of radiation and T cells in renal cell carcinoma. The time point denotes: baseline pretreatment blood. Treatment of the sample: 15 Gy SBRT to primary tumor, nephrectomy 4 weeks later.

The rearrangement links TRBV5-6 to TRBJ1-3; D might be TRBD1 (5 bases). The source is a woman in her 50s with renal cell carcinoma. Sequenced here: blood, sampled from a patient whose treatment included radiotherapy and nephrectomy. The CDR3 sequence: CASSLDSVGTSGNTIYF. CDR3 nucleotides: TGTGCCAGCAGCTTGGACTCTGTAGGGACCTCTGGAAACACCATATATTTT.